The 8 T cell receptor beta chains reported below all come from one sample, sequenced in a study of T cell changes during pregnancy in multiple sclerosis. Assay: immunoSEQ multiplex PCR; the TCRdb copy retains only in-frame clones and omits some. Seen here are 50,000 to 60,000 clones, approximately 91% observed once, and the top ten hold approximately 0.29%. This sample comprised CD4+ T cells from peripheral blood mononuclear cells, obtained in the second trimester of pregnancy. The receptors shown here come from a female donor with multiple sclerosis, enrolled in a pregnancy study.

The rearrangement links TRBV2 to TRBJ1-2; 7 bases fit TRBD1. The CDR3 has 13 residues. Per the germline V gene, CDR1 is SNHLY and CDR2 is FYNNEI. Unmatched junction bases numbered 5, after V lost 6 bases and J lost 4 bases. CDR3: CASRGDSSYGYTF. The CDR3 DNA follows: TGTGCCAGCAGGGGGGACAGCTCCTATGGCTACACCTTC.

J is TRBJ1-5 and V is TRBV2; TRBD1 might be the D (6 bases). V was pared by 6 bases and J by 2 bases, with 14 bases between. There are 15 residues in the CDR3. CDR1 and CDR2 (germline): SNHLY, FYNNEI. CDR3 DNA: TGTGCCAGCAGAGCAGGGGAAGGTGGCAATCAGCCCCAGCATTTT. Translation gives CASRAGEGGNQPQHF.

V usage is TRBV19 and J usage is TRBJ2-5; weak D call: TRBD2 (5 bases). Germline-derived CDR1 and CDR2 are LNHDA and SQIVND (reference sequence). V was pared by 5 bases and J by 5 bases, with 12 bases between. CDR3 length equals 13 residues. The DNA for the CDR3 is TGTGCCAGTAGTCGTAGGGCGGGCGAGACCCAGTACTTC. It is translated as CASSRRAGETQYF. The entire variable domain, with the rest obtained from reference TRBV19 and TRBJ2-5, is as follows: DGGITQSPKYLFRKEGQNVTLSCEQNLNHDAMYWYRQDPGQGLRLIYYSQIVNDFQKGDIAEGYSVSREKKESFPLTVTSAQKNPTAFYLCASSRRAGETQYFGPGTRLLVL.

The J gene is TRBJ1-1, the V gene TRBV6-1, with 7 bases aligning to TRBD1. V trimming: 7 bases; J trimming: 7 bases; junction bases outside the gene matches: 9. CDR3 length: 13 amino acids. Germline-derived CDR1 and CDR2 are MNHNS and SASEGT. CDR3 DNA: TGTGCCAGCACTATCAGGGGGTCCAGTGAAGCTTTCTTT. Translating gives CASTIRGSSEAFF.

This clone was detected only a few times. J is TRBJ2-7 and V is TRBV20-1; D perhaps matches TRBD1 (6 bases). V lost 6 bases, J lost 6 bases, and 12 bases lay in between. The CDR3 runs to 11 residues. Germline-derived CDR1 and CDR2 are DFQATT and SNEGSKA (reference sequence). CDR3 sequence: CSATGHREQYF. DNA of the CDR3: TGCAGTGCAACGGGACATCGCGAGCAGTACTTC.

The CDR3 DNA reads as TGTGCCAGCAGGGGTAGCGTAGATACGCAGTATTTT. It specifies CASRGSVDTQYF. V usage is TRBV5-4 and J usage is TRBJ2-3, with a tentative D call TRBD2 (5 bases). CDR3 size: 12 residues. The V end lost 5 bases, the J end lost 5 bases, and 9 bases lay between the germline ends. CDR1 SGHNT and CDR2 YYREEE come from the germline V gene (reference sequence).

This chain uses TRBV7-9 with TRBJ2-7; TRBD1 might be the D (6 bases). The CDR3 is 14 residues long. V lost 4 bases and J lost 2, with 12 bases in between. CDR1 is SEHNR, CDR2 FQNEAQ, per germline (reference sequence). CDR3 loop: CASSSLGQTYEQYF. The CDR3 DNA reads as TGTGCCAGCAGCTCACTCGGACAGACCTACGAGCAGTACTTC.

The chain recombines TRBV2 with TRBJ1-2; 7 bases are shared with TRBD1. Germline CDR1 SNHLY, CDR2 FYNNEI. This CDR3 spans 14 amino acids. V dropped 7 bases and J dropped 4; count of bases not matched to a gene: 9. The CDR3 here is CASTREQGSYGYTF. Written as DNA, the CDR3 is TGTGCCAGCACCCGAGAACAGGGGTCCTATGGCTACACCTTC.